The next 8 T cell receptor beta chains were all read from a single sample in a study of beta chain features in type 1 diabetes (dated 2018 in TCRdb). What the work shows at the level of the full study, not this receptor alone: In all four CD4+ subsets, TCRB CDR3 length was moderately but significantly shorter in type 1 diabetes patients.

Their cognate antigens are unknown. The protocol used for the library was the immunoSEQ multiplex PCR assay. All of the isolated RNA was reverse transcribed with the High Capacity cDNA Reverse Transcription Kit, so expressed TCRB transcripts were sequenced. TCRdb took over this immuneACCESS table, retaining in-frame rearrangements with V and J assigned. Such tables are incomplete; in checked studies, under half of the missing clones stem from an unresolved V gene, and the remainder is unexplained. In this sample the table shows 100,000 to 150,000 clones, 15% to 20% of which occur a single time. The ten most abundant clones make up 2.6% of the sample. Sequences were obtained from central memory CD4+ T cells from blood. The receptors stem from a man younger than 35 with type 1 diabetes.

Regarding this clone: The junction differs from germline at one of its ends, possibly a read error. The chain couples TRBV9 to TRBJ2-5; the D gene is possibly TRBD1 (6 bases). CDR3 size: 14 residues. CDR1 is SGDLS and CDR2 is YYNGEE in the germline V gene. CDR3 protein: CTSSPRDNQETQYF. CDR3 bases: TGTACCAGCAGCCCCCGGGACAACCAAGAGACCCAGTACTTC.

This clone appeared a few times. The gene calls are TRBV30 and TRBJ1-2; D perhaps matches TRBD1 (5 bases). This CDR3 region has 13 residues. The V gene lost 8 bases and the J gene lost 2 bases, with 15 bases spanning the gap. CDR1 GTSNPN and CDR2 SVGIG come from the germline V gene (reference sequence). CDR3 DNA: TGTGCCGCCCCCAGGGCATCCAACTATGGCTACACCTTC. Translated: CAAPRASNYGYTF.

This clone was counted only a few times. The rearrangement links TRBV2 to TRBJ1-1, with TRBD1 matching 7 bases. CDR1 and CDR2 (germline): SNHLY, FYNNEI. This CDR3 is built from 13 residues. The CDR3 DNA sequence: TGTGCAACTCAACAAGACAGGGACACTGAAGCTTTCTTT. Translating it yields CATQQDRDTEAFF.

To note about this clone: A junction end diverges from the germline sequence, so it may reflect a read error. The chain is built from TRBV9 and TRBJ1-2, with TRBD1 as a possible D gene (5 bases). Germline V gene lookup returns CDR1 SGDLS and CDR2 YYNGEE. The CDR3 has 16 amino acids. The CDR3 nucleotides are TGTGCCAGCAGCGGTACAGGCGGAAAATCTAATTATGGCTACACCTTC. This sequence encodes CASSGTGGKSNYGYTF. The variable domain in full, completed from reference TRBV9 and TRBJ1-2, reads DSGVTQTPKHLITATGQRVTLRCSPRSGDLSVYWYQQSLDQGLQFLIQYYNGEERAKGNILERFSAQQFPDLHSELNLSSLELGDSALYFCASSGTGGKSNYGYTFGSGTRLTVV.

In its sample, this clone was seen many times. The J gene is TRBJ2-7, the V gene TRBV30, with 7 bases matching TRBD1. V shed 4 bases and J 6 bases; nucleotides not matched to a gene: 6. Germline V gene lookup returns CDR1 GTSNPN and CDR2 SVGIG (reference sequence). The length of the CDR3 is 12 residues. CDR3 sequence (DNA): TGTGCCTGGACGACAGGGCCCAGCGAGCAGTACTTC. Its protein is CAWTTGPSEQYF.

This clone has only a few counts. The J gene is TRBJ1-6, the V gene TRBV7-2; 7 positions match TRBD1. The germline CDR1 and CDR2 sequences are SGHTA and FQGNSA. V shed 4 bases, J shed 7 bases, and the junction held 10 bases outside the gene matches. The CDR3 sequence is 16 residues long. The CDR3 nucleotides read TGTGCCAGCAGCTCATGGGCGGGACAGATGAATTCACCCCTCCACTTT. Its translation: CASSSWAGQMNSPLHF.

This clone was picked up many times. V gene TRBV7-2 combines with J gene TRBJ2-3; no reliable D call. With 0 bases removed from V and 4 bases from J, the gap between germline ends came to 8 bases. From germline, CDR1 is SGHTA and CDR2 FQGNSA. The CDR3 has 14 amino acids. The CDR3 sequence: CASSLARTADTQYF. For the CDR3, the DNA is TGTGCCAGCAGCTTAGCGCGCACGGCAGATACGCAGTATTTT.

There are a few counts of this clone. Other DNA sequences in the sample encode the same CDR3. The gene calls are TRBV7-2 and TRBJ1-1, with D perhaps TRBD1 (5 bases). Germline CDR1 is SGHTA and CDR2 is FQGNSA. The V end lost 5 bases, the J end lost 4 bases, and 11 bases lay between the germline ends. The length of the CDR3 is 13 residues. CDR3: CASSPQGRTEAFF. The CDR3 DNA reads TGTGCCAGCAGCCCTCAGGGTCGCACTGAAGCTTTCTTT.